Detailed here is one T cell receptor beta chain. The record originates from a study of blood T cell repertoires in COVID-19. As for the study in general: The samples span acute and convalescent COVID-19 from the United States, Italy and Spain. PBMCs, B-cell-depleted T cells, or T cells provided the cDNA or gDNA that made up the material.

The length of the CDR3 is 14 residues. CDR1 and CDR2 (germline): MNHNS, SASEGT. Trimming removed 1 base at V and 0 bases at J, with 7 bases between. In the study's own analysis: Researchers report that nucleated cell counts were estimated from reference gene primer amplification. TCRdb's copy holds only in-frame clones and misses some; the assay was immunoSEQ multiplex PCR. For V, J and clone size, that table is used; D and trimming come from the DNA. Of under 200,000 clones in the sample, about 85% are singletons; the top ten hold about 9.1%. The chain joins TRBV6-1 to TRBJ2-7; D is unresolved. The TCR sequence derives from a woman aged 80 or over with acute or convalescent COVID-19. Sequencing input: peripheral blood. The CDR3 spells CASSEELLSYEQYF. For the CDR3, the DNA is TGTGCCAGCAGTGAAGAGCTTCTCTCCTACGAGCAGTACTTC.